A selection of T cell receptor beta chains follows, all from one sample in a study of blood T cell repertoires in COVID-19. Assay used: immunoSEQ multiplex PCR; TCRdb lists only in-frame clones, some missing. The table lists roughly 110,000 clones, 84% of them singletons. Sequencing was performed on peripheral blood. The receptors were sampled from a human donor in a cohort sampled during active COVID-19. Each CDR3 is given with its conserved first and last residue. Fields, in order: V gene, CDR3 length, J gene, D gene, CDR3 protein, CDR3 DNA. D genes are given only for firm matches.

>TRBV5-1|15|TRBJ1-4|NA
CASSPSKPTNEKLFF
TGCGCCAGCAGCCCCAGTAAACCAACTAATGAAAAACTGTTTTTT
>TRBV18|15|TRBJ1-3|NA
CASSVTAVSGNTIYF
TGTGCCAGCTCCGTCACAGCCGTCTCTGGAAACACCATATATTTT
>TRBV5-6|16|TRBJ2-3|TRBD2
CASSSGLAGVTDTQYF
TGTGCCAGCAGCTCGGGCCTAGCGGGAGTAACAGATACGCAGTATTTT
>TRBV4-2|15|TRBJ1-1|NA
CASSQVSSVPTEAFF
TGTGCCAGCAGCCAAGTTTCGAGTGTTCCCACTGAAGCTTTCTTT
>TRBV29-1|12|TRBJ1-4|TRBD1
CSVRTGAEKLFF
TGCAGCGTCCGGACAGGTGCTGAAAAACTGTTTTTT
>TRBV5-1|15|TRBJ2-6|NA
CASSLQPSGANVLTF
TGCGCCAGCAGCCTACAGCCCTCTGGGGCCAACGTCCTGACTTTC
>TRBV19|14|TRBJ1-2|NA
CASSAQTQGGGYTF
TGTGCCAGTAGTGCCCAGACACAGGGCGGCGGCTACACCTTC
>TRBV27|14|TRBJ1-6|TRBD1
CASRGQGGTSPLHF
TGTGCCAGCAGGGGACAGGGAGGAACTTCACCCCTCCACTTT
>TRBV4-1|15|TRBJ1-5|NA
CASSRAQGQNQPQHF
TGCGCCAGCAGCCGGGCACAGGGCCAAAATCAGCCCCAGCATTTT
>TRBV5-4|15|TRBJ2-7|TRBD2
CASSLEASGKYEQYF
TGTGCCAGCAGCTTGGAGGCTAGCGGGAAATACGAGCAGTACTTC
>TRBV10-3|16|TRBJ2-3|TRBD2
CAISESFLAGPDTQYF
TGTGCCATCAGTGAGTCGTTCCTAGCGGGCCCAGATACGCAGTATTTT
>TRBV27|15|TRBJ1-4|TRBD1
CASRGQGATNEKLFF
TGTGCCAGCAGGGGACAGGGGGCCACTAATGAAAAACTGTTTTTT
>TRBV2|14|TRBJ2-7|TRBD1
CASRPPGQYYEQYF
TGTGCCAGCAGACCTCCGGGACAGTACTACGAGCAGTACTTC
>TRBV15|18|TRBJ1-1|TRBD1
CATSRGTGTTGWNTEAFF
TGTGCCACCAGCAGAGGGACAGGGACTACGGGCTGGAACACTGAAGCTTTCTTT
>TRBV6-1|16|TRBJ2-2|TRBD2
CASSEAPGLASGELFF
TGTGCCAGCAGTGAAGCTCCGGGACTAGCGTCCGGGGAGCTGTTTTTT
>TRBV9|15|TRBJ2-1|TRBD2
CASGERDDNYNEQFF
TGTGCCAGCGGTGAGCGGGACGATAACTACAATGAGCAGTTCTTC
>TRBV3-1/TRBV3-2|14|TRBJ1-5|NA
CASSRQQGQWPQHF
TGTGCCAGCAGCCGGCAGCAGGGTCAATGGCCCCAGCATTTT
>TRBV9|14|TRBJ1-1|NA
CASSVLAGNTEAFF
TGTGCCAGCAGCGTACTGGCAGGGAACACTGAAGCTTTCTTT
>TRBV7-2|12|TRBJ1-2|NA
CASRGDLYGYTF
TGTGCCAGCAGAGGGGATCTCTATGGCTACACCTTC
>TRBV9|13|TRBJ2-1|NA
CASSIPGIGEQFF
TGTGCCAGCAGCATTCCAGGGATAGGTGAGCAGTTCTTC
>TRBV28|15|TRBJ2-2|TRBD1
CASSLTGGRAGELFF
TGTGCCAGCAGTTTAACAGGGGGCCGCGCCGGGGAGCTGTTTTTT
>TRBV6-5|14|TRBJ1-3|TRBD1
CASSRTGAGNTIYF
TGTGCCAGCAGTAGGACAGGGGCCGGAAACACCATATATTTT
>TRBV7-3|15|TRBJ2-1|NA
CASSFARGNYNEQFF
TGTGCCAGCAGCTTTGCTAGGGGGAACTACAATGAGCAGTTCTTC
>TRBV4-3|14|TRBJ2-7|NA
CASSQEWSGGEQYF
TGCGCCAGCAGCCAAGAATGGTCCGGGGGCGAGCAGTACTTC
>TRBV19|15|TRBJ2-5|NA
CASSIGGLNQETQYF
TGTGCCAGTAGTATAGGGGGACTGAACCAAGAGACCCAGTACTTC